This T cell receptor beta chain was obtained from a study of radiotherapy plus CTLA-4 blockade in lung cancer. Study overall: An objective response was seen in around a sixth of patients, and disease control in just over 30%. Study-level points and caveats: Reported findings show early blood T cell clone dynamics, with interferon-beta, best predicted response. The study found tumor-derived TCR clones expanded in blood after radiotherapy plus ipilimumab.

Each patient with chemo-refractory metastatic non-small-cell lung cancer was treated with focal radiation plus CTLA-4 blockade using ipilimumab. Germline V lookup: CDR1 SNHLY, CDR2 FYNNEI. This CDR3 spans 14 amino acids. The ends were cut back, 7 bases at V and 5 bases at J, with 18 bases in the middle. The repertoire was sequenced with immunoSEQ multiplex PCR; TCRdb's copy has only in-frame clones and lacks some. This table has 65,000 to 100,000 clones, around 83% appearing once. This clone was detected once. Its target is not known. The receptor was derived from a human donor with non-small cell lung cancer who had stable disease on radiotherapy plus ipilimumab. The sample consisted of peripheral blood, taken from a patient treated with radiotherapy plus ipilimumab. The rearrangement links TRBV2 to TRBJ2-7, with D hard to call. The CDR3 DNA is TGTGCCAGCATCTCCCCCGTGGAGTTCCACGAGCAGTACTTC. The encoded protein is CASISPVEFHEQYF.